These 31 T cell receptor beta chains originate from one sample sequenced in a study of tumor-infiltrating lymphocytes in glioblastoma multiforme (dated 2017 in TCRdb). Sequenced on an Illumina HiSeq 2500. TCRB libraries were built from RNA via three nested multiplex PCR rounds using a modified ARM-PCR protocol with multiple V-beta primers and a C-beta primer. TCRdb applied fastp at Q25 and MiXCR to the public reads, then kept only in-frame beta chains. CDR3 protein sequences are deduplicated, and each keeps its most common genes and DNA. In all, the sample holds tens of thousands of distinct CDR3 sequences, and roughly three fifths of those were seen once. The ten largest clones represent approximately 31% of the sample. Source material: brain tumor tissue. Source of these receptors: a male donor with glioblastoma.

This clonotype was counted at least ten times. The chain is built from TRBV20-1 and TRBJ1-2; 8 nucleotides align to TRBD1. The CDR3 length is 13 residues. CDR1 DFQATT and CDR2 SNEGSKA come from the germline V gene (reference sequence). V was clipped by 2 bases and J by 8 bases; unmatched bases: 7. CDR3 residues: CSARRTGSGGYTF. In DNA form, the CDR3 reads TGCAGTGCTAGACGGACAGGGTCAGGGGGCTACACCTTC.

The V call is TRBV20-1, the J call TRBJ2-5, with TRBD2 matching 8 bases. This CDR3 has 19 amino acids. The J segment lost 7 bases and the V segment lost 2 bases, leaving 24 bases of the junction unmatched. Germline V lookup: CDR1 DFQATT, CDR2 SNEGSKA (reference sequence). The CDR3: CSARTSIAAGPRGGGTQYF. For the CDR3, the DNA is TGCAGTGCTAGAACCTCCATCGCAGCCGGGCCCCGGGGGGGAGGGACCCAGTACTTC.

With regard to this clonotype: One junction end does not reproduce the germline sequence, and a read error may be involved. The rearrangement joins TRBV29-1 to TRBJ1-2; 8 bases agree with TRBD1. The germline gives CDR1 SQVTM, CDR2 ANQGSEA. There are 13 residues in the CDR3. CDR3 nucleotides: TGCAGCGCCGTACCGGGACAGGACTATGGGTACGCCTTC. Its translation: CSAVPGQDYGYAF.

Turning to this clonotype: A much bigger clone sits one base away, suggesting this may be a read error. The V gene is TRBV12-3 or TRBV12-4, the J gene TRBJ1-1, with D hard to call. The CDR3 extends over 12 amino acids. The CDR3 spells CDGSEVGTEAFF. For the CDR3, the DNA is TGTGACGGCAGTGAGGTGGGCACTGAAGCTTTCTTT.

There are many counts of this clonotype. The chain couples TRBV20-1 to TRBJ2-1; 7 positions match TRBD2. V was clipped by 1 base and J by 6 bases; unmatched bases: 6. Germline loops: CDR1 DFQATT, CDR2 SNEGSKA (reference sequence). The CDR3 runs 14 residues. In nucleotides, the CDR3 is TGCAGTGCTAGAGCCCGACTAGCAGTCAATGAGCAGTTCTTC. Protein: CSARARLAVNEQFF.

The chain combines TRBV11-3 with TRBJ2-1; tentatively, D is TRBD2 (6 bases). V was trimmed by 1 base and J by 7 bases, leaving 8 bases between them. This CDR3 contains 13 residues. Germline CDR1 SGHNT, CDR2 YENEEA. The CDR3 here is CASSLGGENEQFF. The DNA for the CDR3 is TGTGCCAGCAGCTTAGGGGGGGAGAATGAGCAGTTCTTC.

Points on this clonotype: A much bigger clone sits one base away, suggesting this may be a read error. CDR3 DNA: TGTGCCAGCAGCCAGAACAATGGGCAGTTCTTC. Translation gives CASSQNNGQFF. The chain joins TRBV11-2 to TRBJ2-1; no clear D gene. This CDR3 has 11 amino acids. CDR1 and CDR2 (germline): SGHAT, FQNNGV. The whole variable domain, filled in from reference TRBV11-2 and TRBJ2-1, reads EAGVAQSPRYKIIEKRQSVAFWCNPISGHATLYWYQQILGQGPKLLIQFQNNGVVDDSQLPKDRFSAERLKGVDSTLKIQPAKLEDSAVYLCASSQNNGQFFGPGTRLTVL.

This clonotype came up a few times. This may stem from a read error, because a much larger clone lies one nucleotide away. V and J are TRBV6-1 and TRBJ2-2; a possible D gene is TRBD1 (6 bases). Germline CDR1 reads MNHNS; CDR2 reads SASEGT. The CDR3 runs to 14 residues. This CDR3 reads CASSEVGDTRELFF. The CDR3 nucleotides are TGTGCCAGCAGTGAAGTGGGGGACACCAGGGAGCTGTTTTTT.

This clonotype was detected ten times or more. The chain has TRBV5-1 and TRBJ1-1; 7 nucleotides match TRBD1. With V trimmed by 5 bases and J by 3 bases, 4 bases remained unmatched. The CDR3 loop spans 13 amino acids. CDR1 is SGHRS and CDR2 is YFSETQ in the germline V gene. In DNA form, the CDR3 reads TGCGCCAGCAGGCCCACAGGGGACACTGAAGCTTTCTTT. It specifies CASRPTGDTEAFF.

For this clonotype: The missing conserved phenylalanine or tryptophan at the end of this CDR3 makes a read error likely. The limits of the CDR3 on the DNA are not certain, so only TCRdb's listed CDR3 is given. The CDR3 protein is CASSLLSGRGQTQYY. The chain employs TRBV2 and TRBJ2-5; the table gives TRBD2 as D, unverified against the DNA. Germline CDR1 reads SNHLY; CDR2 reads FYNNEI. The CDR3 has 15 amino acids, counting both end residues.

Notes on this clonotype: A junction boundary mismatches the germline segment, possibly from a read error. The genes are TRBV6-5 and TRBJ2-6, with 8 bases matching TRBD1. This CDR3 region has 17 residues. The germline V gene encodes CDR1 MNHEY and CDR2 SVGAGI. CDR3 in DNA: TGTGCCAGCAGTTCCGTCGACAGGGGAACTGGGGCCAGCGTCCTAACTTTC. Translation: CASSSVDRGTGASVLTF.

The rearrangement links TRBV4-1 to TRBJ2-1, with D possibly matching TRBD2 (6 bases). The CDR3 totals 14 residues. V was clipped by 4 bases and J by 8 bases, with 15 bases between them. In germline, CDR1 is MGHRA, CDR2 YSYEKL. The CDR3 reads CASSRVSREDEQFF. CDR3 in DNA: TGCGCCAGCAGCCGAGTATCGCGGGAAGATGAGCAGTTCTTC.

As to this clonotype: The germline gene is not matched at one end of the junction; a read error may be the cause. The J gene is TRBJ1-1, the V gene TRBV20-1, with D maybe TRBD1 (5 bases). Germline V lookup: CDR1 DFQATT, CDR2 SNEGSKA (reference sequence). CDR3 length: 15 amino acids. The CDR3 DNA is TGTAGTGCCCCTTTAAATGGACAAAGGAACACTGAAGCTTTCTTT. Translating it yields CSAPLNGQRNTEAFF.

V and J are TRBV29-1 and TRBJ2-7; the D gene is possibly TRBD2 (7 bases). The V gene lost 6 bases and the J gene lost 7 bases, with 22 bases spanning the gap. The germline gives CDR1 SQVTM, CDR2 ANQGSEA. CDR3 size: 14 residues. The CDR3 region is CSVATAGAPVEQYF. The CDR3 DNA sequence: TGCAGCGTCGCTACTGCGGGGGCGCCTGTAGAGCAGTACTTC.

Remarks on this clonotype: The CDR3 does not end in the conserved phenylalanine or tryptophan, so this is likely a read error. This chain joins TRBV19 and TRBJ2-7, with 11 bases aligning to TRBD2. Germline-derived CDR1 and CDR2 are LNHDA and SQIVND (reference sequence). The V segment lost 1 base and the J segment 9 bases; nucleotides outside the gene matches: 8. This CDR3 comprises 15 residues. CDR3 protein: CASSIALAGGHGQYL. CDR3 DNA: TGTGCCAGTAGTATAGCCCTAGCGGGAGGTCACGGGCAGTACCTC.

The rearrangement uses TRBV12-3 or TRBV12-4 and TRBJ2-3; D call uncertain. CDR3 length: 11 residues. V was cut by 5 bases and J by 2 bases, with 2 bases left in between. The CDR3 DNA follows: TGTGCCAGCAGTAACACAGATACGCAGTATTTT. Its protein product is CASSNTDTQYF.

V gene TRBV5-1 combines with J gene TRBJ2-7, with 7 bases identical to TRBD2. V was pared by 4 bases and J by 1 base, with 5 bases of the junction left unmatched. Germline V CDR1 and CDR2: SGHRS, YFSETQ. The CDR3 runs 14 residues. Here the CDR3 reads CASSVTSTSYEQYF. CDR3 DNA: TGCGCCAGCAGCGTGACTAGCACATCCTACGAGCAGTACTTC.

This clonotype was detected many times. This chain links TRBV5-4 with TRBJ2-1; D not certain. Trimming cost V 2 bases and J 4 bases, with 4 bases left between them. The V gene's germline CDR1 is SGHNT and CDR2 YYREEE (reference sequence). The CDR3 consists of 12 residues. CDR3 nucleotides: TGTGCCAGCAGCTTTTGGTACAATGAGCAGTTCTTC. It is translated as CASSFWYNEQFF.

About this clonotype itself: The CDR3 ends on some other residue instead of the conserved phenylalanine or tryptophan, so this is likely a read error. The CDR3 is CANSEAWTGRESDTQYL. Written as DNA, the CDR3 is TGTGCCAACAGTGAAGCGTGGACAGGGCGGGAGTCAGATACGCAGTATTTA. The V and J genes are TRBV6-1 and TRBJ2-3, with D perhaps TRBD1 (8 bases). Germline values: CDR1 MNHNS, CDR2 SASEGT. The CDR3 is 17 amino acids.

On this clonotype itself: Germline is not matched at one junction end, which may reflect a read error. V and J are TRBV4-1 and TRBJ2-1, with a weak D call TRBD2 (5 bases). Per the germline V gene, CDR1 is MGHRA and CDR2 is YSYEKL. The CDR3 consists of 16 residues. The CDR3 bases are TGCGCCAGCAGCCACCCCCCGGCGAGGGCCCACAATGAGCAGTCCTTC. Translation gives CASSHPPARAHNEQSF.

Comments on this clonotype: Sequence at one end of the junction differs from germline and may be a read error. This CDR3 reads CASSLGLNTGGLFF. The CDR3 DNA sequence: TGTGCCAGCAGCTTAGGTTTGAACACCGGGGGGCTGTTTTTT. The chain combines TRBV5-6 with TRBJ2-2, with a weak D call TRBD2 (6 bases). Germline V CDR1 and CDR2: SGHDT, YYEEEE. The CDR3 has 14 residues.

This clonotype was seen more than once but under ten times. A much larger clone lies a single base off, so this may be a read error. The chain combines TRBV5-1 with TRBJ2-3, with D hard to call. Trimming took off 7 bases at V and 2 bases at J, with 5 bases between the two ends. Germline values: CDR1 SGHRS, CDR2 YFSETQ. The CDR3 runs to 11 residues. This CDR3 is CASWDTDTQYF. The CDR3 nucleotides read TGCGCCAGCTGGGACACAGATACGCAGTATTTT.

The rearrangement joins TRBV10-3 to TRBJ2-3, with 15 bases that match TRBD2. The CDR3 spans 16 residues. The J segment lost 4 bases and the V segment lost 6 bases, leaving 5 bases of the junction unmatched. Germline lookup yields CDR1 ENHRY and CDR2 SYGVKD. The CDR3 loop reads CAIRGTSGGSADTQYF. The DNA of the CDR3 is TGTGCCATCAGAGGGACTAGCGGGGGGAGCGCAGATACGCAGTATTTT.

Comments on this clonotype: One end of the junction is discordant with germline, which a read error may explain. This chain uses TRBV5-6 with TRBJ2-1, with a weak D call TRBD2 (5 bases). CDR1 and CDR2 (germline): SGHDT, YYEEEE. This CDR3 spans 15 amino acids. CDR3 bases: TGTGCCAGCAGCACCTTTAAGGGAGATAGCAATGAGCAGCTATTC. The encoded protein is CASSTFKGDSNEQLF.

This clonotype has more than one count but fewer than ten. The CDR3 carries no conserved terminal phenylalanine or tryptophan, so it likely arises from a read error. This chain uses TRBV7-3 with TRBJ2-6; no clear D gene. Germline V CDR1 and CDR2: SGHTA, FQGTGA. This CDR3 has 13 amino acids. The ends were cut back, 5 bases at V and 4 bases at J, with 6 bases in the middle. The CDR3, as DNA: TGTGCCAGCAGCCAATCGGGGGCCAACGTCCTGACTGTC. Protein sequence: CASSQSGANVLTV.

This clonotype was detected only a few times. The chain links TRBV29-1 to TRBJ1-1; D remains ambiguous. CDR1 and CDR2 (germline): SQVTM, ANQGSEA. The length of the CDR3 is 11 residues. The CDR3 region has the DNA TGCAGAGCTTCTGGGGAGACTGAAGCTTTCTTT. Its protein is CRASGETEAFF.

Remarks on this clonotype: A read error may be the cause here, since a much bigger clone is one base away. The rearrangement links TRBV12-3 or TRBV12-4 to TRBJ2-5; D is possibly TRBD1 (6 bases). The CDR3 spans 15 residues. Trimming pared 6 bases from V and 4 bases from J, leaving 18 bases between. The CDR3, as DNA: TGTGCCAGCAGCTTGAGAATTGGGGGCGGAGAGACCCAGTACTTC. It translates to CASSLRIGGGETQYF.

A word on this clonotype: A much larger clone lies one base from this, so it may be a read error. The gene calls are TRBV7-8 and TRBJ2-7, with 7 bases that match TRBD2. Germline assignment: CDR1 SGHVS and CDR2 FQNEAQ. The length of the CDR3 is 15 residues. CDR3 region: CASSLAAGGGYGQYF. The CDR3 bases are TGTGCCAGCAGCTTAGCGGCTGGGGGGGGATACGGGCAGTACTTC. Variable domain in full (rest from reference TRBV7-8 and TRBJ2-7): GAGVSQSPRYKVAKRGQDVALRCDPISGHVSLFWYQQALGQGPEFLTYFQNEAQLDKSGLPSDRFFAERPEGSVSTLKIQRTQQEDSAVYLCASSLAAGGGYGQYFGPGTRLTVT.

V gene TRBV6-2 or TRBV6-3 combines with J gene TRBJ2-1, with D unresolved. The germline V gene has CDR1 MNHEY and CDR2 SVGEGT. The CDR3 runs 13 residues. V was pared by 1 base and J by 7 bases, with 8 bases between. This CDR3 is CASSYCSGNEQFF. The CDR3 DNA sequence: TGTGCCAGCAGTTACTGCTCCGGGAATGAGCAGTTCTTC.

Concerning this clonotype itself: The germline gene is not matched at one end of the junction; a read error may be the cause. The rearrangement uses TRBV6-6 and TRBJ2-5; D is possibly TRBD1 or TRBD2 (6 bases each). The CDR3 contains 16 residues. Germline values: CDR1 MNHNY, CDR2 SVGAGI (reference sequence). CDR3 coding DNA: TGTGCCAGCTGTTACTTAGGCGGGACACCAGAAGAGACCCAGTACTTC. Its protein is CASCYLGGTPEETQYF.

Concerning this clonotype: One end of the junction fails to match germline, which may point to a read error. The gene calls are TRBV11-2 and TRBJ2-2; 13 nucleotides match TRBD2. The CDR3 contains 17 residues. CDR1 is SGHAT and CDR2 is FQNNGV in the germline V gene. The CDR3 DNA reads TGTGCCAGCAGTTCACAACTAGCGGGAGGGAACACCCGGGAGCTGTCTTTT. Its protein product is CASSSQLAGGNTRELSF. Full variable domain (outside the CDR3, taken from reference TRBV11-2 and TRBJ2-2): EAGVAQSPRYKIIEKRQSVAFWCNPISGHATLYWYQQILGQGPKLLIQFQNNGVVDDSQLPKDRFSAERLKGVDSTLKIQPAKLEDSAVYLCASSSQLAGGNTRELSFGEGSRLTVL.